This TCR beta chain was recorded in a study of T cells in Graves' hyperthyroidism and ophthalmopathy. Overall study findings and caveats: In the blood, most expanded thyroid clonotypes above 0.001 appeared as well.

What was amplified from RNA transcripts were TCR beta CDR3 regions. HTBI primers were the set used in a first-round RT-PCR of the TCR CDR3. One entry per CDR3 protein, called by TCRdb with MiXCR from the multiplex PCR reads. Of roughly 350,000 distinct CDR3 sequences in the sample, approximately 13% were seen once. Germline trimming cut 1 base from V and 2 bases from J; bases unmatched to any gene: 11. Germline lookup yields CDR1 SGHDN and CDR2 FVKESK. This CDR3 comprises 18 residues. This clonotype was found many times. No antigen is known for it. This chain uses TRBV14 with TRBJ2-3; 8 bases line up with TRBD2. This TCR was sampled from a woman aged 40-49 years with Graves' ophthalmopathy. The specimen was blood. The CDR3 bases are TGTGCCAGCAGCCAAGCTCCAGCGGGACTAGGAAACACAGATACGCAGTATTTT. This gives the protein CASSQAPAGLGNTDTQYF.